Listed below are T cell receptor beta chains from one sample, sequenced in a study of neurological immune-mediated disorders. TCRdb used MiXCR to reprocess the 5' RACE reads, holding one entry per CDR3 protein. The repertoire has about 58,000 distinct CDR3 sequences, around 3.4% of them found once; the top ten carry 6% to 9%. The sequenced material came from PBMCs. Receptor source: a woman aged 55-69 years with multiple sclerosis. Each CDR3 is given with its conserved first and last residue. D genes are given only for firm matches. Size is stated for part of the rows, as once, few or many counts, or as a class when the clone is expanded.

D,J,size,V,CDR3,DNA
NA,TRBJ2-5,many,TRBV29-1,CSVRTNSWETQYF,TGCAGCGTCCGCACTAACTCTTGGGAGACCCAGTACTTC
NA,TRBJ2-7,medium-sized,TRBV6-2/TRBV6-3,CASSRGESNEQYF,TGTGCCAGCAGTAGGGGGGAATCCAACGAGCAGTACTTC
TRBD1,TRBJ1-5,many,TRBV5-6,CASSLDGGDRGLNF,TGTGCCAGCAGCTTGGACGGGGGGGACAGGGGCCTGAATTTT
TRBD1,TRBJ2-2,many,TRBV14,CASRLRDRPAGELFF,TGTGCCAGCAGACTTCGGGACAGGCCAGCCGGGGAGCTGTTTTTT
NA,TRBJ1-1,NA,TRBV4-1,CASSQAQRLRAFF,TGCGCCAGCAGCCAAGCTCAGAGGCTTAGAGCTTTCTTT
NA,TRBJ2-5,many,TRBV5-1,CASSSSEGETQYF,TGCGCCAGCAGCTCCTCCGAGGGAGAGACCCAGTACTTC
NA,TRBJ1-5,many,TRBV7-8,CASSLVRFAGSFSNQPQHF,TGTGCCAGCAGCTTAGTTCGGTTCGCAGGGAGTTTTAGCAATCAGCCCCAGCATTTT
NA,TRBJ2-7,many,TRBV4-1,CASSQGGPGRANEQYF,TGCGCCAGCAGCCAAGGGGGACCTGGCAGGGCCAACGAGCAGTACTTC
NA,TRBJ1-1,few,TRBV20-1,CSPLGATQGMTEAFF,TGCAGTCCCCTAGGGGCCACGCAGGGAATGACTGAAGCTTTCTTT
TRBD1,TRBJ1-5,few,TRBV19,CASSGAGGRNQPQHF,TGTGCCAGTAGTGGGGCAGGGGGCCGGAATCAGCCCCAGCATTTT
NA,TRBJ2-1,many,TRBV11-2,CASSLDSYGPSSYNEQFF,TGTGCCAGCAGCTTAGATTCCTACGGGCCGAGCTCCTACAATGAGCAGTTCTTC
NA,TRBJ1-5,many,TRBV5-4,CASSLTAGGNQPQHF,TGTGCCAGCAGCTTGACCGCCGGGGGAAATCAGCCCCAGCATTTT
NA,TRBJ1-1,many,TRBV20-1,CSARGPPIANTEAFF,TGCAGTGCTAGAGGGCCCCCAATAGCGAACACTGAAGCTTTCTTT
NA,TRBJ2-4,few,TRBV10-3,CAIRGHESEIQYF,TGTGCCATCCGGGGACATGAATCAGAAATTCAGTACTTC
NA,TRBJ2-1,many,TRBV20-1,CSASLTRGINEQFF,TGCAGTGCTAGTTTGACTAGAGGTATCAATGAGCAGTTCTTC
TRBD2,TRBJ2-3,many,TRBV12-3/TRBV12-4,CASSRLAGADTQYF,TGTGCCAGCAGTCGACTAGCGGGGGCAGATACGCAGTATTTT
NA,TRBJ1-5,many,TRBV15,CATSRDAVGHQPQHF,TGTGCCACCAGCAGAGATGCAGTGGGTCATCAGCCCCAGCATTTT
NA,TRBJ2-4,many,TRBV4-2,CASSQEGRQAKNIQYF,TGTGCCAGCAGCCAAGAGGGTAGGCAGGCCAAAAACATTCAGTACTTC
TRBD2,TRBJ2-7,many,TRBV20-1,CSASSGSRVYEQYF,TGCAGTGCCTCTAGCGGGAGTAGAGTTTACGAGCAGTACTTC
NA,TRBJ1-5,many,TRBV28,CASARWGRMYGNQPQHF,TGTGCCAGCGCTCGCTGGGGGCGTATGTACGGCAATCAGCCCCAGCATTTT